The clone carrying this TCR beta chain appeared many times. Antigen: not known. The cDNA came from 5'RACE, which used 10-nucleotide random UMIs. TCRdb ran MiXCR on the 5' RACE reads and lists one entry per CDR3 protein. The sample shows 45,000 to 60,000 distinct CDR3 sequences, 2% to 3% of them seen only once. This entry is derived from a study of neurological immune-mediated disorders. This CDR3 spans 15 amino acids. Germline CDR1 reads MNHEY; CDR2 reads SVGAGI. With 3 bases clipped from V and 2 bases from J, the junction kept 5 bases outside the gene matches. Overall study results and limits: Patients with HTLV-1-associated myelopathy showed the most TCR clonal expansion. Those with multiple sclerosis showed the least, falling below healthy controls.

This clonotype originated in a man aged 50 or older with multiple sclerosis. Sequenced input: PBMCs. The J gene is TRBJ1-2, the V gene TRBV6-5; 8 bases agree with TRBD1. This CDR3 is CASSYRTGSNYGYTF. As DNA, the CDR3 is TGTGCCAGCAGTTATCGGACAGGGTCAAACTATGGCTACACCTTC.